The clone carrying this T cell receptor beta chain came up many times. Its antigen is not known. This specimen comes from a study of molecular identifiers for immune sequencing clone quantification. Listed TCR primers, together with previously described methods, were used for the bulk TCR libraries. In TCRdb, the PCR reads were re-called with MiXCR into one record per CDR3 protein. The table lists some 320,000 distinct CDR3 sequences, about a fifth of them singletons, with under 0.95% in the top ten. Naive CD8 T cells were FACS-sorted by CD8+CD4-CCR7+CD45RA+ markers. Overall study findings and caveats: The share of molecules held by clones above 20 RNA copies was over 98% in effector cells and under 1% in naive cells.

This CDR3 spans 15 amino acids. After removal of 5 bases from V and 6 bases from J, the junction contained 5 bases not matched to a gene. The receptor comes from a human donor in good health. Some libraries in this study had Jurkat cell RNA spiked in. Specimen: naive CD8+ T cells from blood, with Jurkat cell RNA spiked in. The subset was: FACS-sorted CD8+CD4-CCR7+CD45RA+ naive T cells. The J gene is TRBJ2-2, the V gene TRBV12-3 or TRBV12-4; TRBD1 agrees at 11 bases. The CDR3: CASSPGQGAPGELFF. The CDR3 coding sequence is TGTGCCAGCAGTCCCGGACAGGGGGCGCCCGGGGAGCTGTTTTTT.